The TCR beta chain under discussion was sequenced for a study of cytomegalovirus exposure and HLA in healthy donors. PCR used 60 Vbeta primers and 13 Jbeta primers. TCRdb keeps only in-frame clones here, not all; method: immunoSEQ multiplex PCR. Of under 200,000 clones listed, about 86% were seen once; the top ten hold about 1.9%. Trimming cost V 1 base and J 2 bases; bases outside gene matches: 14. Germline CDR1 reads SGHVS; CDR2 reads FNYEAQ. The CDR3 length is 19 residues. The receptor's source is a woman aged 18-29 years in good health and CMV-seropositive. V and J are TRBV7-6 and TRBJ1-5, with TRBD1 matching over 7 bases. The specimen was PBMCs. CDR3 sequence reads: CASSLDPLPTGEGNQPQHF. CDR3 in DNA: TGTGCCAGCAGCTTAGACCCCCTTCCCACAGGGGAAGGCAATCAGCCCCAGCATTTT.